The TCR beta chain under discussion was sequenced for a study of graft-versus-host responses after intestinal transplantation. At the level of the study: Transplants were multivisceral, liver-intestinal, or isolated intestinal. For about three years after anti-thymocyte globulin induction, all recipients took tacrolimus and steroids. General observations from the study: Allograft clonal ratios (graft-versus-host to host-versus-graft) were high in patients who had graft-donor T cell macrochimerism. Early after transplant, HvG declines were associated with peak levels of circulating GvH clones.

The V and J ends lost 0 bases and 2 bases respectively, with 11 bases between them. Germline V gives CDR1 SGHRS, CDR2 YFSETQ. CDR3 size: 15 residues. As to this clone: The antigen is not known.

TCRdb's table, derived via immunoSEQ multiplex PCR, lists solely in-frame clones and lacks some. Here the sample spans tens of thousands of clones, more than 90% being singletons. The sequencing used unstimulated CD4+ T cells sorted from spleen or lymph node cells, collected before intestinal transplant. The source of this sequence is a human donor who received an intestinal transplant. The chain has TRBV5-1 and TRBJ1-2; D is perhaps TRBD1 (6 bases). The CDR3, as DNA: TGCGCCAGCAGCTTGGGTGGCCAGGGGAACTATGGCTACACCTTC. The encoded protein is CASSLGGQGNYGYTF.